This T cell receptor beta chain was documented in a study of T-cell reconstitution after alpha-beta-depleted transplantation in children. The germline gives CDR1 MNHEY, CDR2 SMNVEV (reference sequence). The CDR3 length is 13 residues. Trimming pared 3 bases from V and 2 bases from J, leaving 7 bases between. It was with unique molecular identifiers that the TCRbeta library was prepared. TCRdb reprocessed the PCR reads via MiXCR and lists one record per CDR3 protein. This table has some 600,000 distinct CDR3 sequences, over 10% appearing once. As concerns this clonotype: Antigen unknown.

General study results and limits: The main origin of T-cell counts and diversity one year after transplant was newly produced T cells. At around two months after transplant, the alpha-beta T cells were reportedly derived from several hundred expanded clones that came from non-depleted graft cells.

The receptor comes from a male patient younger than 18 who had a stem cell transplant for acute myeloid leukemia, so the T cells may come from the graft donor. This chain connects TRBV27 to TRBJ1-2; D not resolved. Sample: PBMCs, mostly from graft donor cells, taken 360 days after TCRalphabeta/CD19-depleted stem cell transplant. The CDR3 sequence is CASSFTENYGYTF. The CDR3 DNA reads TGTGCCAGCAGTTTCACGGAGAACTATGGCTACACCTTC.